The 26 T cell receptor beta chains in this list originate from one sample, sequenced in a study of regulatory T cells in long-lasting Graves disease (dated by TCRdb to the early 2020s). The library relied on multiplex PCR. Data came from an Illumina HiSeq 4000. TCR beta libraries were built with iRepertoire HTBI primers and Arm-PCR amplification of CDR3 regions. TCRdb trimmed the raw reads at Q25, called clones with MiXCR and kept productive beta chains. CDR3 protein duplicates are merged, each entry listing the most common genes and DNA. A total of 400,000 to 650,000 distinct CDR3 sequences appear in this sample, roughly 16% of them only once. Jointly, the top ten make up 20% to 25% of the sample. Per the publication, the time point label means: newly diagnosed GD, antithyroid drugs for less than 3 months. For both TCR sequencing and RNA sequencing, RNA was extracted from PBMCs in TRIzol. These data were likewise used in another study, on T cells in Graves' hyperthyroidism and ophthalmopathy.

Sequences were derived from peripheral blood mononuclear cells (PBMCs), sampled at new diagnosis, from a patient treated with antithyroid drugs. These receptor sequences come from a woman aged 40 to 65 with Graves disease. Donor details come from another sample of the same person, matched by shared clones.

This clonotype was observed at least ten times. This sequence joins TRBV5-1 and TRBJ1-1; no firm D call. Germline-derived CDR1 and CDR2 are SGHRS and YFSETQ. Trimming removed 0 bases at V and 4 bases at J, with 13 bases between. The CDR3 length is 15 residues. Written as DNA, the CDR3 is TGCGCCAGCAGCTTGGAGGTGGGGAAGAGCACTGAAGCTTTCTTT. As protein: CASSLEVGKSTEAFF.

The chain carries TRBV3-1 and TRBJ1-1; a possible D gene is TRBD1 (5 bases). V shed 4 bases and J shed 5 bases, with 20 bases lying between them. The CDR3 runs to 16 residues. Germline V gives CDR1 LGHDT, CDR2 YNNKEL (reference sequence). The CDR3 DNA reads TGTGCCAGCAGCCCCCGACACGGGGGTGCGGGGACTGAAGCTTTCTTT. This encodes CASSPRHGGAGTEAFF.

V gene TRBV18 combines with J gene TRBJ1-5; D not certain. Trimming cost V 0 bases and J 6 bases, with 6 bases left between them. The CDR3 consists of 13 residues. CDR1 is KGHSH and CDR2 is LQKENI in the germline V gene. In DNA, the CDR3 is TGTGCCAGCTCACCACCGATTGGTCAGCCCCAGCATTTT. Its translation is CASSPPIGQPQHF. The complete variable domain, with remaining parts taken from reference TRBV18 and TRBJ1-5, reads NAGVMQNPRHLVRRRGQEARLRCSPMKGHSHVYWYRQLPEEGLKFMVYLQKENIIDESGMPKERFSAEFPKEGPSILRIQQVVRGDSAAYFCASSPPIGQPQHFGDGTRLSIL.

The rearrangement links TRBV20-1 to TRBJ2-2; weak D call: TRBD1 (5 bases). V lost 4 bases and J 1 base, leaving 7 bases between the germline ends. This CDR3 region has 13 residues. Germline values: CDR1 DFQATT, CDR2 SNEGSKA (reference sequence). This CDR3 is CSAKDRNTGELFF. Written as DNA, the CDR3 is TGCAGTGCTAAAGACAGGAACACCGGGGAGCTGTTTTTT.

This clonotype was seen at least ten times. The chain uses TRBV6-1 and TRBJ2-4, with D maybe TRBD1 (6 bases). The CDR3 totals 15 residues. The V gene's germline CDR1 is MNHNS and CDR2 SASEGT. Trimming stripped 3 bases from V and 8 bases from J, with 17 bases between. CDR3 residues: CASSEETGSWDIQYF. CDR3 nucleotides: TGTGCCAGCAGTGAGGAAACAGGGTCGTGGGACATTCAGTACTTC.

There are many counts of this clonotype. The CDR3 DNA reads as TGTGCCAGTAGTATCTCCAGGGGAGCATATGGCTACACCTTC. Translated, it gives CASSISRGAYGYTF. The rearrangement uses TRBV19 and TRBJ1-2; D may be TRBD1 (6 bases). Germline values: CDR1 LNHDA, CDR2 SQIVND (reference sequence). The CDR3 contains 14 residues. Trimming removed 3 bases at V and 5 bases at J, with 13 bases between.

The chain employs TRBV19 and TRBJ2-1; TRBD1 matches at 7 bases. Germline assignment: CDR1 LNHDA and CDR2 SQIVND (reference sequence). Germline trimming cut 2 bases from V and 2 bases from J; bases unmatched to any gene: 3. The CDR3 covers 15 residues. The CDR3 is CASSIQGVTYNEQFF. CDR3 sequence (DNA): TGTGCCAGTAGTATACAGGGGGTGACCTACAATGAGCAGTTCTTC. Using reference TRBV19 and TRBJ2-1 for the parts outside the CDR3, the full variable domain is DGGITQSPKYLFRKEGQNVTLSCEQNLNHDAMYWYRQDPGQGLRLIYYSQIVNDFQKGDIAEGYSVSREKKESFPLTVTSAQKNPTAFYLCASSIQGVTYNEQFFGPGTRLTVL.

The CDR3 DNA reads as TGTGCCAGCAGCAAGGACGGAAGCTCCTATAATTCACCCCTCCACTTT. Encoded protein: CASSKDGSSYNSPLHF. This chain uses TRBV11-2 with TRBJ1-6, with D hard to call. V was shortened by 5 bases and J by 0 bases, with 11 bases between the two germline ends. Germline values: CDR1 SGHAT, CDR2 FQNNGV. This CDR3 has 16 residues. Combining the CDR3 with reference TRBV11-2 and TRBJ1-6 gives the whole variable domain EAGVAQSPRYKIIEKRQSVAFWCNPISGHATLYWYQQILGQGPKLLIQFQNNGVVDDSQLPKDRFSAERLKGVDSTLKIQPAKLEDSAVYLCASSKDGSSYNSPLHFGNGTRLTVT.

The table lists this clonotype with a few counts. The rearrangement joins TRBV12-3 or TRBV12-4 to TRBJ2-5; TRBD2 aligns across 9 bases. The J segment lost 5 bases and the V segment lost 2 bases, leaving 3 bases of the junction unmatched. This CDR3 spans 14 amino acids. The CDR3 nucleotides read TGTGCCAGCAGTTTATGGCGGGGGGGCGAGACCCAGTACTTC. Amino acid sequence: CASSLWRGGETQYF.

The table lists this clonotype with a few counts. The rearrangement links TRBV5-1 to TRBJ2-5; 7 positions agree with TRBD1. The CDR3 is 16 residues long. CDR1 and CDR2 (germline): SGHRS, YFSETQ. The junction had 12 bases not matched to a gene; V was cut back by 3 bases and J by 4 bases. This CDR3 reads CASSSGAPTGLETQYF. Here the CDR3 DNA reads TGCGCCAGCAGCTCTGGAGCCCCGACAGGGCTAGAGACCCAGTACTTC.

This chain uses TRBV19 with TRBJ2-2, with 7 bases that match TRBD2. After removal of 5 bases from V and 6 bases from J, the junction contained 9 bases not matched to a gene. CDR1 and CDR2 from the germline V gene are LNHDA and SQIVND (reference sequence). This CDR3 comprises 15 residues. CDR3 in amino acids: CASSPTPAGAGELFF. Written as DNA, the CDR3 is TGTGCCAGTAGTCCCACCCCCGCGGGGGCCGGGGAGCTGTTTTTT.

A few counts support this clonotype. The CDR3 DNA reads as TGTGCCAGCAGGCCCACGGGGGGTGGGCTCGAGCAGTACTTC. Residues: CASRPTGGGLEQYF. The chain is built from TRBV12-3 or TRBV12-4 and TRBJ2-7, with TRBD2 identical over 7 bases. The trim removed 6 bases at V and 6 bases at J, leaving 11 bases unmatched. The CDR3 runs 14 residues.

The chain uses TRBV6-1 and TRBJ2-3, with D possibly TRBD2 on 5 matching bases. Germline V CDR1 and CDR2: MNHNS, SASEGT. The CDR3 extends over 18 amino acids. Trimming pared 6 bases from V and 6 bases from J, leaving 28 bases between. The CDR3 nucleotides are TGTGCCAGCAGCCGACTGAGGGCCTCCTGGACCCGGCAGGATACGCAGTATTTT. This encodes CASSRLRASWTRQDTQYF.

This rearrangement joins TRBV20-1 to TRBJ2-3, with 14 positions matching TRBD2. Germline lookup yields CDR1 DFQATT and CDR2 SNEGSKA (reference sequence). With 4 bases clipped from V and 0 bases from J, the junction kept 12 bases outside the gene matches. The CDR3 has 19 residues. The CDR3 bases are TGCAGTGCTACGGGACTAGCGGGGGTTAGGCCAACTAGCACAGATACGCAGTATTTT. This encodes CSATGLAGVRPTSTDTQYF.

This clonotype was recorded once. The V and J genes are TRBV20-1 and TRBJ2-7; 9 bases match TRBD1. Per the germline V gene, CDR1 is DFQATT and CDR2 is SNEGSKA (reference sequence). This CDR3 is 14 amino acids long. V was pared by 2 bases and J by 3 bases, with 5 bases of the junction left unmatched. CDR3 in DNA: TGCAGTGCTAGAAAGGGACAGGGATACTACGAGCAGTACTTC. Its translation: CSARKGQGYYEQYF.

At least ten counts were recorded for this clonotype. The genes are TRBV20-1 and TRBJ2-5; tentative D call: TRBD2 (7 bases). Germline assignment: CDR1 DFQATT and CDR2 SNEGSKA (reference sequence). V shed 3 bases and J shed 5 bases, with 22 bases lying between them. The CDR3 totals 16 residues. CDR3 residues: CSARGAARGASETQYF. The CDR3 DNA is TGCAGTGCTAGGGGGGCAGCCCGGGGGGCATCGGAGACCCAGTACTTC.

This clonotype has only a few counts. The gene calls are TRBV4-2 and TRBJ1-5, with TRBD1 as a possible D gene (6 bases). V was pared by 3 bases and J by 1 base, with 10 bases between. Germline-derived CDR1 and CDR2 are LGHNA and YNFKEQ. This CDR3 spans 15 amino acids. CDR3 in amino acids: CASSQLDSSNQPQHF. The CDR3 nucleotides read TGTGCCAGCAGCCAGTTGGACAGCAGCAATCAGCCCCAGCATTTT.

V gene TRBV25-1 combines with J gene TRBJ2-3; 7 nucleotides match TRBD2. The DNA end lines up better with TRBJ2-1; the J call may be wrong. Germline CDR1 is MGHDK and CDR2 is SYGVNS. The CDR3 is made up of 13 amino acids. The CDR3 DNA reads TGTGCCAGCAACGGACTAGGGGATAATGAGCAGTTCTTC. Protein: CASNGLGDNEQFF.

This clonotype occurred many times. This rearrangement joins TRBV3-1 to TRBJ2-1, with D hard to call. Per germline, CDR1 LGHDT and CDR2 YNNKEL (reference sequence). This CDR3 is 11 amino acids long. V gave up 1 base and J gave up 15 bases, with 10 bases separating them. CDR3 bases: TGTGCCAGCAGCCAAGCGGGCCTCCCGTTCTTC. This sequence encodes CASSQAGLPFF.

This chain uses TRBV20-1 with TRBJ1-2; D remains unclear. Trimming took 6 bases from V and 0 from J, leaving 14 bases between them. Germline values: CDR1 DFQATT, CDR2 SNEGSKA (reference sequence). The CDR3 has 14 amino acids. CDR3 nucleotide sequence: TGCAGTGCGGCTCCAGCGGATTCTAACTATGGCTACACCTTC. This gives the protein CSAAPADSNYGYTF.

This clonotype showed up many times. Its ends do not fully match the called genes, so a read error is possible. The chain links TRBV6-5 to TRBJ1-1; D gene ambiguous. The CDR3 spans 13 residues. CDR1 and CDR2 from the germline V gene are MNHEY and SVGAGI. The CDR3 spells CASTYTQWTEAFF. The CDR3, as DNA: TGTGCCAGCACTTACACACAATGGACTGAAGCTTTCTTT.

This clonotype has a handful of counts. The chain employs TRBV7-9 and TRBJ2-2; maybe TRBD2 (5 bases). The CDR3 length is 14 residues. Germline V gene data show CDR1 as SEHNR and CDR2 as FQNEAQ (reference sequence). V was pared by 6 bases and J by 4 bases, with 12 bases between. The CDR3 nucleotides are TGTGCCAGCAGTTTACTAGAAGGCACCGGGGAGCTGTTTTTT. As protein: CASSLLEGTGELFF. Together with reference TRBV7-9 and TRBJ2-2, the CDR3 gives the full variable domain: DTGVSQNPRHKITKRGQNVTFRCDPISEHNRLYWYRQTLGQGPEFLTYFQNEAQLEKSRLLSDRFSAERPKGSFSTLEIQRTEQGDSAMYLCASSLLEGTGELFFGEGSRLTVL.

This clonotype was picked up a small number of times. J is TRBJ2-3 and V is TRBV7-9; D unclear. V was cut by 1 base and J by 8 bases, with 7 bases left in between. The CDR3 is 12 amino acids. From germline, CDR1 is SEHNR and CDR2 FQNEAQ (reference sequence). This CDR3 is CASSLGATTQYF. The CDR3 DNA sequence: TGTGCCAGCAGCTTAGGAGCTACTACGCAGTATTTT.

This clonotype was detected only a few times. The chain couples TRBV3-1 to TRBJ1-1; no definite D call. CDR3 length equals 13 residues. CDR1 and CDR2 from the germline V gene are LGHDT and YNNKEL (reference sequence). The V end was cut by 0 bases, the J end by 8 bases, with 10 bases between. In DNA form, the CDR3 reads TGTGCCAGCAGCCAAGATCTGCAGACGGAAGCTTTCTTT. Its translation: CASSQDLQTEAFF.

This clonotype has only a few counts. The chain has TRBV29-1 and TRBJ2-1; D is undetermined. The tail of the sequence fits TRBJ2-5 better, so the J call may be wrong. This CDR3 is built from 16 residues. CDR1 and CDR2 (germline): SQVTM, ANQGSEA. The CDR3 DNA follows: TGCAGCGTTGAGGTTAGCTTCCGTATTTGGCAAGAGACCCAGTACTTC. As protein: CSVEVSFRIWQETQYF.

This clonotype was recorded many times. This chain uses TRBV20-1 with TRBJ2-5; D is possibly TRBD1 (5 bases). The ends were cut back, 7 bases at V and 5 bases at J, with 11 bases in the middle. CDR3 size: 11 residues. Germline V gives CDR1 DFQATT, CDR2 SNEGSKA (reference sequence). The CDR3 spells CSVAGWETQYF. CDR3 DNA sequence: TGCAGTGTTGCAGGGTGGGAGACCCAGTACTTC.